What follows is one T cell receptor (beta chain) and its context. This entry belongs to a study of T cell clones after liver transplantation. Clones were sequenced by immunoSEQ multiplex PCR, and TCRdb holds only the in-frame ones, with some missing. The sample lists tens of thousands of clones, nearly 80% occurring once. There are 15 residues in the CDR3. Looked up from germline, CDR1 is MRHNA and CDR2 is SNTAGT. Trimming pared 0 bases from V and 3 bases from J, leaving 9 bases between. This sequence originates from a human patient who received a liver transplant. The graft donor may have contributed some T cells. This sequence joins TRBV6-4 and TRBJ1-5, with TRBD1 as a possible D gene (6 bases). Sequences were derived from CD8+ T cells from blood, sampled approximately 54 months after liver transplant. CDR3 DNA sequence: TGTGCCAGCAGTGACTCTCGGACAGCCAATCAGCCCCAGCATTTT. Translated: CASSDSRTANQPQHF.